Below, 10 T cell receptor beta chains from the same sample are listed, as sequenced in a study of cytomegalovirus exposure and HLA in healthy donors. The PCR made use of 60 Vbeta and 13 Jbeta primers. Sequencing used immunoSEQ multiplex PCR; TCRdb keeps in-frame clones, though not all of them. The sample carries 200,000 to 250,000 clones, 65% to 80% recorded once. Sequencing was done on a sample of PBMCs. Source of these receptors: a man between 40 and 49 years old in good health and CMV-seronegative.

The rearrangement uses TRBV7-9 and TRBJ1-2, with 8 bases matching TRBD1. The CDR3 length is 15 residues. V lost 4 bases to trimming and J lost 3 bases; unmatched junction nucleotides: 7. The germline gives CDR1 SEHNR, CDR2 FQNEAQ (reference sequence). In nucleotides, the CDR3 is TGTGCCAGCAGCTCATCCCCGACAGGGGACTATGGCTACACCTTC. Encoded protein: CASSSSPTGDYGYTF. The variable domain in full, with the rest retrieved from reference TRBV7-9 and TRBJ1-2, is DTGVSQNPRHKITKRGQNVTFRCDPISEHNRLYWYRQTLGQGPEFLTYFQNEAQLEKSRLLSDRFSAERPKGSFSTLEIQRTEQGDSAMYLCASSSSPTGDYGYTFGSGTRLTVV.

J is TRBJ1-1 and V is TRBV6-6; unclear D gene. The V gene lost 4 bases and the J gene lost 1 base, with 7 bases spanning the gap. From germline, CDR1 is MNHNY and CDR2 SVGAGI (reference sequence). The length of the CDR3 is 13 residues. The CDR3 DNA is TGTGCCAGCAGTTGGTCCGGGAACACTGAAGCTTTCTTT. This gives the protein CASSWSGNTEAFF.

The genes are TRBV9 and TRBJ2-2; 12 nucleotides align to TRBD1. Germline V gene data show CDR1 as SGDLS and CDR2 as YYNGEE. The CDR3 totals 18 residues. V lost 5 bases to trimming and J lost 5 bases; unmatched junction nucleotides: 13. The CDR3 spells CASSDAPGQGARTGELFF. The DNA of the CDR3 is TGTGCCAGCAGTGACGCGCCGGGACAGGGGGCGCGGACCGGGGAGCTGTTTTTT.

This chain joins TRBV10-1 and TRBJ2-1; perhaps TRBD2 as D (6 bases). The germline V and J ends were trimmed by 3 bases and 8 bases, with 23 bases remaining between them. The germline gives CDR1 WNHNN, CDR2 SYGVQD (reference sequence). This CDR3 has 17 residues. CDR3 in amino acids: CASSDSTGPRGWHEQFF. DNA of the CDR3: TGCGCCAGCAGTGATTCCACGGGACCGCGGGGTTGGCATGAGCAGTTCTTC.

This chain uses TRBV5-6 with TRBJ2-7; D call uncertain. This CDR3 is built from 17 residues. CDR1 and CDR2 (germline): SGHDT, YYEEEE. Trimming removed 2 bases at V and 5 bases at J, with 23 bases between. This CDR3 is CASSFFSSFERGDEQYF. CDR3 coding DNA: TGTGCCAGCAGCTTCTTCTCTTCTTTCGAGAGAGGAGACGAGCAGTACTTC.

J is TRBJ2-7 and V is TRBV10-3, with TRBD1 identical over 7 bases. The junction had 3 bases not matched to a gene; V was cut back by 0 bases and J by 7 bases. Germline lookup yields CDR1 ENHRY and CDR2 SYGVKD. The CDR3 runs to 13 residues. As DNA, the CDR3 is TGTGCCATCAGTGAGTCCGGGACAGTGGAGCAGTACTTC. It codes for CAISESGTVEQYF.

The V gene is TRBV19, the J gene TRBJ1-4; D uncertain. There are 11 residues in the CDR3. From germline, CDR1 is LNHDA and CDR2 SQIVND (reference sequence). The V end was cut by 7 bases, the J end by 8 bases, with 8 bases between. The CDR3 loop reads CASTEEEKLFF. Here the CDR3 DNA reads TGTGCCAGTACGGAGGAGGAAAAACTGTTTTTT.

The J gene is TRBJ2-7, the V gene TRBV7-2; possible D gene TRBD1, 6 bases. The CDR3 sequence is 15 residues long. Germline V CDR1 and CDR2: SGHTA, FQGNSA. V was shortened by 2 bases and J by 2 bases, with 13 bases between the two germline ends. The CDR3, as DNA: TGTGCCAGCAGCTTACGAGGACAGCGAACCTACGAGCAGTACTTC. Its translation: CASSLRGQRTYEQYF.

The chain joins TRBV9 to TRBJ2-3, with TRBD1 as a possible D gene (6 bases). The CDR3 is 17 amino acids. Trimming removed 0 bases from V and 0 bases from J, with 14 bases in between. Germline lookup yields CDR1 SGDLS and CDR2 YYNGEE. The CDR3 spells CASSVGRRTESTDTQYF. The CDR3 DNA reads TGTGCCAGCAGCGTAGGTCGCCGGACAGAAAGCACAGATACGCAGTATTTT.

The V call is TRBV9, the J call TRBJ2-1; TRBD2 aligns across 8 bases. Germline-derived CDR1 and CDR2 are SGDLS and YYNGEE. V shed 4 bases, J shed 5 bases, and the junction held 11 bases outside the gene matches. This CDR3 contains 16 residues. The CDR3 DNA reads TGTGCCAGCAGCCCGGGGGGGGGAGAACCGAACAATGAGCAGTTCTTC. This encodes CASSPGGGEPNNEQFF.